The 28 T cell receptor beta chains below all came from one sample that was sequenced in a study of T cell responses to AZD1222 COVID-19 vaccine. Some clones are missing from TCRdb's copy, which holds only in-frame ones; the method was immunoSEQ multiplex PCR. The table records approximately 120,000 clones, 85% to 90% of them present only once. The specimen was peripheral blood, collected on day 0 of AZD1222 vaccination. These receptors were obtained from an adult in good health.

The DNA of the CDR3 is TGTGCCAGCAGCAGGATGGGACAGAACACTGAAGCTTTCTTT. This codes for CASSRMGQNTEAFF. V usage is TRBV6-5 and J usage is TRBJ1-1; D might be TRBD1 (6 bases). This CDR3 region has 14 residues. Trimming pared 6 bases from V and 1 base from J, leaving 12 bases between. Germline CDR1 reads MNHEY; CDR2 reads SVGAGI.

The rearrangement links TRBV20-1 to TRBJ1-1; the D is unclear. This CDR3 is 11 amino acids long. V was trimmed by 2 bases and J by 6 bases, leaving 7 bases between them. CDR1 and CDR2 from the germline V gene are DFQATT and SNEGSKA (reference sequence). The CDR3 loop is CSARWAAEAFF. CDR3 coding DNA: TGCAGTGCTAGATGGGCAGCTGAAGCTTTCTTT.

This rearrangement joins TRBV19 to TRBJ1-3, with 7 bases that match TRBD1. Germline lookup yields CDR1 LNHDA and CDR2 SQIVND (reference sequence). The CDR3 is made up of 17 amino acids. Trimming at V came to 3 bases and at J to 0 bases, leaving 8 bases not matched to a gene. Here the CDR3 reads CASSMLSGQISGNTIYF. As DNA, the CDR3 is TGTGCCAGTAGTATGTTGTCGGGACAGATCTCTGGAAACACCATATATTTT.

In DNA form, the CDR3 reads TGTGCCAGCAGTTTAGATAAGGGTCCTGAAGCTTTCTTT. This encodes CASSLDKGPEAFF. J is TRBJ1-1 and V is TRBV12-3 or TRBV12-4; the D is unclear. V was pared by 1 base and J by 6 bases, with 9 bases between. This CDR3 region has 13 residues.

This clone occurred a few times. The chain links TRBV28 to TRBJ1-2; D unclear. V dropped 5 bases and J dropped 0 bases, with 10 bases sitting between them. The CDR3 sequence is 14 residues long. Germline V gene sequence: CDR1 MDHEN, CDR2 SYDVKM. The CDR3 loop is CASSPADANYGYTF. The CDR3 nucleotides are TGTGCCAGCAGTCCCGCCGACGCTAACTATGGCTACACCTTC.

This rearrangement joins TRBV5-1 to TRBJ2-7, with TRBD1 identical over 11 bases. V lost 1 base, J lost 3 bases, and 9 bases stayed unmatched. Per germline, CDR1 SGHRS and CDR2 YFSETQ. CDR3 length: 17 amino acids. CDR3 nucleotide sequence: TGCGCCAGCAGCTTGAGCCCGCCGGGACAGGGGGACTACGAGCAGTACTTC. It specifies CASSLSPPGQGDYEQYF.

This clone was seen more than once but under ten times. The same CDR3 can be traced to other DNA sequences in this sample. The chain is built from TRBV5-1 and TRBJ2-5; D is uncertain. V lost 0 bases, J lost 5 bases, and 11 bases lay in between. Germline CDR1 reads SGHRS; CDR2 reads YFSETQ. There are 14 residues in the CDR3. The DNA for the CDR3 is TGCGCCAGCAGCTTGGAGGGTGGCTCGGAGACCCAGTACTTC. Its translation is CASSLEGGSETQYF.

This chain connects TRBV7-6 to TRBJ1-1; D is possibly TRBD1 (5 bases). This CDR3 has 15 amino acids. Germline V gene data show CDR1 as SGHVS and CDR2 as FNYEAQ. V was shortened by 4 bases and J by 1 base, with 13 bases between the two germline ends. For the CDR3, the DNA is TGTGCCAGCAGCTCGTCCCTTCAGGGGAACACTGAAGCTTTCTTT. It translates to CASSSSLQGNTEAFF.

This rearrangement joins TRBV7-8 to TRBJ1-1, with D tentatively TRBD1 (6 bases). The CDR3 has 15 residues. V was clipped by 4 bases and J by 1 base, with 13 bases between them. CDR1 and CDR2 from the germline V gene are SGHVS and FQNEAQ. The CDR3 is CASSWGGQQNTEAFF. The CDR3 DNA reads TGTGCCAGCAGCTGGGGGGGCCAACAGAACACTGAAGCTTTCTTT.

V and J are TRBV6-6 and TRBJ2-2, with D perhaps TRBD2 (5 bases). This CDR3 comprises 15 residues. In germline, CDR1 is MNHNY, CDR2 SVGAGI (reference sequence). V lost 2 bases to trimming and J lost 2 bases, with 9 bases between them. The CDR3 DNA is TGTGCCAGCAGTTACCGTGACTATAACACCGGGGAGCTGTTTTTT. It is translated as CASSYRDYNTGELFF.

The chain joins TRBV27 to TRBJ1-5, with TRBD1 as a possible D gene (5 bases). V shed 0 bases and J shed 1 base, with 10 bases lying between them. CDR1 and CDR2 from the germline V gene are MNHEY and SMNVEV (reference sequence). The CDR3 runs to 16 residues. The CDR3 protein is CASSLSMGRSNQPQHF. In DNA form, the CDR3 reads TGTGCCAGCAGTTTATCTATGGGGCGGAGCAATCAGCCCCAGCATTTT.

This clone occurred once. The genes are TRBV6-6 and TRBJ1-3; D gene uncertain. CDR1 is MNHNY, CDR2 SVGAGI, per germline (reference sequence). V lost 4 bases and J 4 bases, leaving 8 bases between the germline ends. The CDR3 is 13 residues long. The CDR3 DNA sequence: TGTGCCAGCAGTTCGGGCCCCGGAAACACCATATATTTT. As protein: CASSSGPGNTIYF.

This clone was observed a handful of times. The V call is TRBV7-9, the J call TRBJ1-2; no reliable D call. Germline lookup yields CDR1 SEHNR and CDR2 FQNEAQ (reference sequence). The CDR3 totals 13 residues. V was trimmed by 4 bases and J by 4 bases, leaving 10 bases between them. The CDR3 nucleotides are TGTGCCAGCAGCTCAGACTCAGCCTATGGCTACACCTTC. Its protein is CASSSDSAYGYTF. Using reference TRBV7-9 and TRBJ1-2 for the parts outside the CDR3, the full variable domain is DTGVSQNPRHKITKRGQNVTFRCDPISEHNRLYWYRQTLGQGPEFLTYFQNEAQLEKSRLLSDRFSAERPKGSFSTLEIQRTEQGDSAMYLCASSSDSAYGYTFGSGTRLTVV.

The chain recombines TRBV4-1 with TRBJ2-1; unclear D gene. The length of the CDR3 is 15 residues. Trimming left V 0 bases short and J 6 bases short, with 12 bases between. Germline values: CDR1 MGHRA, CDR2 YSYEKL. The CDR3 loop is CASSQEPALSNEQFF. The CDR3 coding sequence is TGCGCCAGCAGCCAAGAGCCAGCCCTCTCCAATGAGCAGTTCTTC.

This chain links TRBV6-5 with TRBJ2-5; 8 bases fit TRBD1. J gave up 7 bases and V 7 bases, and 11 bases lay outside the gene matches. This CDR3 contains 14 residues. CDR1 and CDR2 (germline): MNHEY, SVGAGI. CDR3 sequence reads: CASTPDRGGGTQYF. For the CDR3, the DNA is TGTGCCAGCACTCCTGACAGGGGAGGCGGGACCCAGTACTTC.

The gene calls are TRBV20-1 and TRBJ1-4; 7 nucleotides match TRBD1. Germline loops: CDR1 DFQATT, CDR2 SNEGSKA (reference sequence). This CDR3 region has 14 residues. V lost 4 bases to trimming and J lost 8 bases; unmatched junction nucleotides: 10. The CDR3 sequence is CSAIETGMGEKLFF. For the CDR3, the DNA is TGCAGTGCTATTGAGACAGGGATGGGAGAAAAACTGTTTTTT.

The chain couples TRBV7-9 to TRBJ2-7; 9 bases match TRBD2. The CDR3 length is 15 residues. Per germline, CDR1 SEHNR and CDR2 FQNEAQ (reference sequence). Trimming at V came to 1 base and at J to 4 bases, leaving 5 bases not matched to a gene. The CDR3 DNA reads TGTGCCAGCAGCTTAGGTGCTAGCGGGGTGTACGAGCAGTACTTC. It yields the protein CASSLGASGVYEQYF.

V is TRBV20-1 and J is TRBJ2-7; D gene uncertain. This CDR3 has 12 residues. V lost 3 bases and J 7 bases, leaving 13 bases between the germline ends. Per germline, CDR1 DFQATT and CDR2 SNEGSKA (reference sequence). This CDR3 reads CSASYSLREQYF. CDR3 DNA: TGCAGTGCTAGTTATAGCCTTCGAGAGCAGTACTTC.

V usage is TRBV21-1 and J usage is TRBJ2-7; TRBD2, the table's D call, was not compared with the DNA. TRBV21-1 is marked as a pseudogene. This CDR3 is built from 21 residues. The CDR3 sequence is CASSKGGEVAKSHLSSYEQYF. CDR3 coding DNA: TGTGCCAGCAGCAAAGGAGGGGAGGTGGCAAAATCTCACCTCAGCTCCTACGAGCAGTACTTC.

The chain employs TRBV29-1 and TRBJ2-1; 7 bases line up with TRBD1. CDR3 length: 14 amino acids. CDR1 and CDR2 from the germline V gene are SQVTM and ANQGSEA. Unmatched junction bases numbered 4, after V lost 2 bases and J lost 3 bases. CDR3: CSVERQGVYNEQFF. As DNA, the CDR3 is TGCAGCGTTGAACGGCAGGGGGTCTACAATGAGCAGTTCTTC.

The CDR3 DNA follows: TGTGCCAGTAGACCGGGAGGCAGTATACAACCCCAGCATTTT. It codes for CASRPGGSIQPQHF. V gene TRBV27 combines with J gene TRBJ1-5; no firm D call. Germline V gene sequence: CDR1 MNHEY, CDR2 SMNVEV (reference sequence). V lost 9 bases and J 10 bases, leaving 22 bases between the germline ends. The CDR3 consists of 14 residues.

The CDR3 sequence: CASSHPERGNTEAFF. In DNA, the CDR3 is TGCGCCAGCAGCCATCCCGAGCGGGGGAACACTGAAGCTTTCTTT. The V call is TRBV4-1, the J call TRBJ1-1; no clear D. This CDR3 comprises 15 residues. Germline V CDR1 and CDR2: MGHRA, YSYEKL. The V end was cut by 3 bases, the J end by 1 base, with 12 bases between.

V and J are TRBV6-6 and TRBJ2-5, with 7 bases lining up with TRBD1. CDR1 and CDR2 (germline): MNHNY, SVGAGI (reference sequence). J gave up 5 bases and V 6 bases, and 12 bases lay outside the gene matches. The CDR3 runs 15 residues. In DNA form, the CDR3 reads TGTGCCAGCAGAGATAGAACAGGGGTGGGGGAGACCCAGTACTTC. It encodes CASRDRTGVGETQYF.

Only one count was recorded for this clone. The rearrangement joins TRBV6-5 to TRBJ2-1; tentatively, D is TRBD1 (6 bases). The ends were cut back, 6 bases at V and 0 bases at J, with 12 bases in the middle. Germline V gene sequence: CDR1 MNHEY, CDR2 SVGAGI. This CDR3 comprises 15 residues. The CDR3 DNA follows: TGTGCCAGCAGCACCGGGACAAGCTCCTACAATGAGCAGTTCTTC. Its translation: CASSTGTSSYNEQFF.

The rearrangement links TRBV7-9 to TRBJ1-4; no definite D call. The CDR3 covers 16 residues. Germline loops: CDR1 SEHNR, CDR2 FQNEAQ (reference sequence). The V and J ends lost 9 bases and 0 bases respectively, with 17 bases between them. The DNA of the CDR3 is TGTGCCAGTGACAAGGGAATGAGGACAACTAATGAAAAACTGTTTTTT. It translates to CASDKGMRTTNEKLFF.

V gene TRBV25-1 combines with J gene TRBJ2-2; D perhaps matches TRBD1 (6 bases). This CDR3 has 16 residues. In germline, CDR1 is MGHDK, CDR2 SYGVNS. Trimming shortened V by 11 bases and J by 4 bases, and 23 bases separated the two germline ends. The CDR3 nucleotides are TGTGCCGGCCCTACAGGGCTAATCATATTCACCGGGGAGCTGTTTTTT. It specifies CAGPTGLIIFTGELFF.

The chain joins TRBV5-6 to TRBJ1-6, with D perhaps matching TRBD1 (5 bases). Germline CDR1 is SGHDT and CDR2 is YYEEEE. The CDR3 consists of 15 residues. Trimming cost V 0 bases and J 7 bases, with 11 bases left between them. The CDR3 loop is CASSLVGEGNSPLHF. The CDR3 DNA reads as TGTGCCAGCAGCTTGGTAGGGGAAGGCAATTCACCCCTCCACTTT.

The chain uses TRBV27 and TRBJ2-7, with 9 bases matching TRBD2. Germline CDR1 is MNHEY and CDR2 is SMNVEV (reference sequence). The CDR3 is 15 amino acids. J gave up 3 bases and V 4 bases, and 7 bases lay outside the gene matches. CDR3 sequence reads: CASSSSLAGNYEQYF. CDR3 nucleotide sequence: TGTGCCAGCAGTTCTAGCCTAGCGGGAAACTACGAGCAGTACTTC.